Reported below is one T cell receptor (beta chain). CDR3 length equals 14 residues. Trimming took 6 bases from V and 5 from J, leaving 14 bases between them. Germline CDR1 is MDHEN and CDR2 is SYDVKM. As processed by the authors: Quantification of nucleated cells was approximated via reference gene primer amplification. The method was immunoSEQ multiplex PCR; TCRdb's version includes in-frame clones alone and lacks a portion of them. The V and J calls and clone size are taken from that table; D and trimming were inferred from the DNA. The data hold 70,000 to 80,000 clones, with about 89% observed a single time. The sample belongs to a study of blood T cell repertoires in COVID-19.

This receptor was obtained from a woman aged 55-75 years with acute or convalescent COVID-19. The sequencing sample was made of peripheral blood. The chain couples TRBV28 to TRBJ2-1; a possible D gene is TRBD1 (6 bases). CDR3 sequence reads: CASRPPGQDNEQFF. The CDR3 nucleotides are TGTGCCAGCAGGCCGCCGGGACAAGACAATGAGCAGTTCTTC.